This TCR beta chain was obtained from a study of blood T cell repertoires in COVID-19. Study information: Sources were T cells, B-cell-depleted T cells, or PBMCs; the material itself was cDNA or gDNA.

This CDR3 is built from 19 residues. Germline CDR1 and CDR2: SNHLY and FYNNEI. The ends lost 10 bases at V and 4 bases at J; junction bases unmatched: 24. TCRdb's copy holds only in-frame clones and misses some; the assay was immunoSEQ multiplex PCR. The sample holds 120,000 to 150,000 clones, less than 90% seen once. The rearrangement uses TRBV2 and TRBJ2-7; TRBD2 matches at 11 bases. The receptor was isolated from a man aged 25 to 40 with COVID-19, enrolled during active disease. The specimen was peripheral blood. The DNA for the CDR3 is TGTGCCACCACTCCATCGGGGGGGGGAAGACTAGCGGGACGGTACGAGCAGTACTTC. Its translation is CATTPSGGGRLAGRYEQYF.